The entry that follows covers one T cell receptor (beta chain) sequence. Its antigen is unknown. The CDR3 length is 13 residues. Per the germline V gene, CDR1 is SQVTM and CDR2 is ANQGSEA. With 6 bases removed from V and 2 bases from J, the gap between germline ends came to 11 bases. The sample originates from a study of T cell responses to AZD1222 COVID-19 vaccine. The method was immunoSEQ multiplex PCR; TCRdb's version includes in-frame clones alone and lacks a portion of them. The table includes 100,000 to 150,000 clones, just over 85% detected once. The study's findings and limits: Mostly white British, mostly female donors; authors suggested clonal diversity may be underestimated. The reported proportion of spike-specific TCRs targeting unmutated variant regions was nearly half. Scientists sampled the repertoires only once the peak T cell response had passed.

This clonotype was sampled from an adult in good health. This sequence joins TRBV29-1 and TRBJ1-5; D possibly corresponds to TRBD1 (6 bases). The sequenced sample was peripheral blood, obtained on day 0 of AZD1222 vaccination. CDR3 in DNA: TGCAGCGTGCTACAGGGTGGCAATCAGCCCCAGCATTTT. Protein sequence: CSVLQGGNQPQHF.